Given below is one T cell receptor (beta chain) in context. These data come from a study of blood T cell repertoires in COVID-19. On the study more broadly: What the recovered Cohort 3 donors had was two negative PCRs, clearance, or symptom resolution.

Recruits, aged roughly 18 to 95 years, lived in around 24 US areas. Participant-given clinical history determined each cohort assignment. TCRdb's copy holds only in-frame clones and misses some; the assay was immunoSEQ multiplex PCR. The repertoire consists of 200,000 to 250,000 clones, with roughly nine tenths occurring once and the leading ten covering approximately 2.8%. This TCR was recovered from a woman between 45 and 60 years old in a cohort exposed to, infected with or recovered from COVID-19 (not recorded which). Sequenced input: PBMCs or T cells enriched from blood (not recorded which).

The CDR3 loop reads CASSYQPGRGSEKLFF. As DNA, the CDR3 is TGTGCCAGCAGTTACCAGCCGGGGCGCGGGAGTGAAAAACTGTTTTTT. This sequence joins TRBV6-5 and TRBJ1-4, with D perhaps TRBD1 (5 bases). The V end was cut by 2 bases, the J end by 7 bases, with 17 bases between. Germline CDR1 and CDR2: MNHEY and SVGAGI. The CDR3 length is 16 residues.